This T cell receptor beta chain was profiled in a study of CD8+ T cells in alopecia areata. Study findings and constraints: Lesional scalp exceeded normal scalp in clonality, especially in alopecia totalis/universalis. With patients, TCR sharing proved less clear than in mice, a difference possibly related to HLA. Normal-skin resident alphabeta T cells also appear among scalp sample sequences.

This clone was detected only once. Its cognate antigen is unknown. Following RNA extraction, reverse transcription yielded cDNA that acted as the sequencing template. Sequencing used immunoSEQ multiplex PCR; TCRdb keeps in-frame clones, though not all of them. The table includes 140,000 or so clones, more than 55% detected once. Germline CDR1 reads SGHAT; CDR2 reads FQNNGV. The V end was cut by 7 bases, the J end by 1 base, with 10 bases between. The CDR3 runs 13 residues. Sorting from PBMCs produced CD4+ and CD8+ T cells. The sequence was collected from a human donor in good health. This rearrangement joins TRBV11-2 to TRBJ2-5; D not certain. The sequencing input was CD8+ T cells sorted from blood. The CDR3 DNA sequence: TGTGCCAGCAAACACGGCCTCCAAGAGACCCAGTACTTC. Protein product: CASKHGLQETQYF.